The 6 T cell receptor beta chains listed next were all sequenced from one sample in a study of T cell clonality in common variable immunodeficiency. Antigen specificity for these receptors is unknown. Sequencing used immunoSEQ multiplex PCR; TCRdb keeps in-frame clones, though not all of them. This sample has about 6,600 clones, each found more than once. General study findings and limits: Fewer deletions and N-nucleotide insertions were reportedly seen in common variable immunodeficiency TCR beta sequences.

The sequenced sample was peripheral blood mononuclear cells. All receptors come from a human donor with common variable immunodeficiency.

CDR3 amino acids: CASSGYRGRNTGELFF. The CDR3 bases that were read are TGTGCCAGCAGTGGATACAGGGGAAGGAACACCGGGGAG. The genes are TRBV6-1 and TRBJ2-2; 7 bases fit TRBD1. With the read ending 3 residues before the CDR3 end, the germline J gene is used to fill in that end. This CDR3 comprises 16 residues. J lost 1 base, V lost 4 bases, and 6 bases had no gene match. CDR1 is MNHNS and CDR2 is SASEGT in the germline V gene.

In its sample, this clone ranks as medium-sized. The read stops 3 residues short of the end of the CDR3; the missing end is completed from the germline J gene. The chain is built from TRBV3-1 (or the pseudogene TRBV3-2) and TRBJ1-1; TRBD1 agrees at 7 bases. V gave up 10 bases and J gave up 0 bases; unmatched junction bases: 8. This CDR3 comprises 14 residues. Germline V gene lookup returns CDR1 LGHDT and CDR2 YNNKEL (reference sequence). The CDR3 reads CATAETGLNTEAFF. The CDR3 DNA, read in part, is TGTGCCACCGCGGAGACAGGGCTGAACACTGAA.

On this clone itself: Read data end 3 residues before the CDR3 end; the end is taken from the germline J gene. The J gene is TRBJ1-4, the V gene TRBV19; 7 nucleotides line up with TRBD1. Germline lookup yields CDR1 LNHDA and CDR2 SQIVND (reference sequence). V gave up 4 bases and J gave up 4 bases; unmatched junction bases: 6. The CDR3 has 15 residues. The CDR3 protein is CASSTGQEINEKLFF. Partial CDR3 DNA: TGTGCCAGTAGTACCGGACAGGAAATTAATGAAAAA.

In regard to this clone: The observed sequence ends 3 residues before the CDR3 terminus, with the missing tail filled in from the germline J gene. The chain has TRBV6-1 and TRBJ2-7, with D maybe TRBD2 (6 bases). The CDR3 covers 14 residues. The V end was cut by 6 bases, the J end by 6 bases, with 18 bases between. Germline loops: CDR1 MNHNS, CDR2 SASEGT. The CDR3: CASSERGGFTEQYF. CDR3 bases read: TGTGCCAGCAGCGAAAGGGGAGGCTTTACCGAG.

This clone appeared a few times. CDR3 bases read: TGTGCCAGCAGCCAAGGACAGGGATCCTACGAG. Its protein is CASSQGQGSYE. The entire CDR3 is CASSQGQGSYEQYF. The gene calls are TRBV7-2 and TRBJ2-7; TRBD1 matches 8 bases. The read terminates 3 residues ahead of where the CDR3 ends, so the germline J gene completes it. V lost 5 bases to trimming and J lost 1 base; unmatched junction nucleotides: 4. This CDR3 is 14 amino acids long. In germline, CDR1 is SGHTA, CDR2 FQGNSA.

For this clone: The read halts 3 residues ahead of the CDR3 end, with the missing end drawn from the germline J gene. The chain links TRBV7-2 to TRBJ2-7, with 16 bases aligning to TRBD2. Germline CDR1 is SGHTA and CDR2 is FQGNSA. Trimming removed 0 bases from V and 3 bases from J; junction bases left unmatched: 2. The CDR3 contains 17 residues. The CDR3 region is CASSLAGLAGGGYEQYF. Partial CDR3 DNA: TGTGCCAGCAGCTTAGCGGGACTAGCGGGAGGGGGCTACGAG.